These T cell receptor beta chains were read from a single sample in a study of T cell responses to AZD1222 COVID-19 vaccine. Assay used: immunoSEQ multiplex PCR; TCRdb lists only in-frame clones, some missing. The data hold about 120,000 clones, with around 86% observed a single time. Sequences were derived from peripheral blood, sampled on day 0 of AZD1222 vaccination. These receptors originate from an adult in good health. Each CDR3 is given with its conserved first and last residue. D genes are given only for firm matches. A row's size may be missing; if present it is once, few, many or a size class.

>-|TRBJ1-2|-|TRBV19
CASRGQSYGYTF
TGTGCCAGTAGAGGACAGAGCTATGGCTACACCTTC
>-|TRBJ2-7|-|TRBV4-2
CASSQDPRYEQYF
TGTGCCAGCAGCCAAGATCCCCGCTACGAGCAGTACTTC
>-|TRBJ2-3|TRBD1|TRBV7-8
CASSSSDRGRLDTQYF
TGTGCCAGCAGCTCCTCGGACAGGGGGCGGTTAGATACGCAGTATTTT
>-|TRBJ2-1|TRBD2|TRBV5-6
CASSFAAGGINEQFF
TGTGCCAGCAGCTTCGCAGCGGGGGGGATCAATGAGCAGTTCTTC
>once|TRBJ1-1|-|TRBV11-2
CASSLSTEAFF
TGTGCCAGCAGCTTGAGCACTGAAGCTTTCTTT
>-|TRBJ2-5|TRBD2|TRBV3-1/TRBV3-2
CASSQGLGGAVETQYF
TGTGCCAGCAGCCAAGGACTCGGGGGGGCCGTTGAGACCCAGTACTTC
>-|TRBJ1-1|-|TRBV6-6
CASSKEWNIPNTEAFF
TGTGCCAGCAGTAAAGAATGGAACATACCGAACACTGAAGCTTTCTTT
>-|TRBJ1-1|-|TRBV10-2
CASTTGYGNTEAFF
TGCGCCAGCACCACAGGGTACGGGAACACTGAAGCTTTCTTT
>-|TRBJ2-1|-|TRBV9
CASSASGYEQFF
TGTGCCAGCAGCGCTTCGGGCTATGAGCAGTTCTTC
>once|TRBJ2-5|TRBD2|TRBV9
CASSAGLARETQYF
TGTGCCAGCAGCGCAGGACTAGCCCGGGAGACCCAGTACTTC
>-|TRBJ2-7|-|TRBV7-9
CASSSEGKPYEQYF
TGTGCCAGCAGCTCCGAGGGCAAACCCTACGAGCAGTACTTC
>-|TRBJ1-1|TRBD1|TRBV5-1
CASRMTGMNTEAFF
TGCGCCAGCAGGATGACAGGGATGAACACTGAAGCTTTCTTT
>-|TRBJ1-2|-|TRBV3-1/TRBV3-2
CASSSPGRKYGYTF
TGTGCCAGCAGCTCTCCCGGGAGAAAATATGGCTACACCTTC